These T cell receptor beta chains were read from a single sample in a study of blood T cells in healthy people across ages. TCRdb passed the 5' RACE reads through MiXCR, listing each CDR3 protein once. Here the sample spans around 400,000 distinct CDR3 sequences, about 49% being singletons. Specimen: blood. The origin of the receptors is a man in his sixties in good health. Both conserved end residues are part of each CDR3. The D gene is left open where the match is weak. Not all rows give a size; the values are once, few, many and, for expanded clones, a class.

>TRBJ1-2|NA|TRBV6-2/TRBV6-3|NA
TGTGCCAGCAGTTCCCAGGGGCAGCGTGGCTACACCTTC
CASSSQGQRGYTF
>TRBJ2-2|TRBD1|TRBV27|NA
TGTGCCAACAACGCTGGGACAGGGTGGACCGGGGAGCTGTTTTTT
CANNAGTGWTGELFF
>TRBJ2-7|TRBD1|TRBV5-6|NA
TGTGCCAGCAGCCCGGGACAGGGGAACGAGCAGTACTTC
CASSPGQGNEQYF
>TRBJ1-2|NA|TRBV6-4|NA
TGTGCCAGCAGTGAAGAATGGCCCGCGGGCTATGGCTACACCTTC
CASSEEWPAGYGYTF
>TRBJ1-6|NA|TRBV21-1|many
TGTGCCAGCAGCAAAGAGGAATGGACAGGGCGGAATTCACCCCTCCACTTT
CASSKEEWTGRNSPLHF
>TRBJ2-7|NA|TRBV6-2/TRBV6-3|few
TGTGCCAGCAGTTACTCGCGGGCAGGGATCGACGAGCAGTACTTC
CASSYSRAGIDEQYF
>TRBJ2-4|NA|TRBV5-1|once
TGCGCCAGTTGGGAGGATTCCTACGTGCAGTACTTC
CASWEDSYVQYF
>TRBJ1-2|NA|TRBV7-9|NA
TGTGCCAGCAGCTCGACTAGGAGGGGAAGTGGCTACACCTTC
CASSSTRRGSGYTF
>TRBJ1-5|NA|TRBV7-2|NA
TGTGCCAGCAGCACCCTCGGGACACCCAATCAGCCCCAGCATTTT
CASSTLGTPNQPQHF
>TRBJ2-6|NA|TRBV12-3/TRBV12-4|NA
TGTGCCAGCAGTTTCTATTCTGGGGCCAACGTCCTGACTTTC
CASSFYSGANVLTF
>TRBJ2-1|TRBD1|TRBV3-1|NA
TGTGCCAGCTCCGGGACAGGGGGCCCTATTTCCTACAATGAGCAGTTCTTC
CASSGTGGPISYNEQFF
>TRBJ2-7|NA|TRBV25-1|many
TGTGCCAGCAGTGGGCTTCTAGCTTCCGAGCAGTACTTC
CASSGLLASEQYF
>TRBJ1-2|TRBD1|TRBV3-1|many
TGTGCCAGCAGCGAAGCCTTAGGGACAGGGCGCGGCTACACCTTC
CASSEALGTGRGYTF
>TRBJ2-7|NA|TRBV28|NA
TGTGCCAGCACCGAGGGGGGTTACGAGCAGTACTTC
CASTEGGYEQYF
>TRBJ2-4|TRBD1|TRBV7-2|NA
TGTGCCAGCACCCAGGGGGCCGGCAAAAACATTCAGTACTTC
CASTQGAGKNIQYF
>TRBJ2-5|TRBD2|TRBV6-5|NA
TGTGCCAGCAATTACAACGGCGGGGGGGCAAGGGAGACCCAGTACTTC
CASNYNGGGARETQYF